Listed below are T cell receptor beta chains from one sample, sequenced in a study of T-cell memory formation after mild COVID-19. TCRdb re-called the 5' RACE reads through MiXCR, storing one row per CDR3 protein. The data hold just under 350,000 distinct CDR3 sequences, with roughly 13% observed a single time. The sequenced sample consisted of PBMCs or a T cell subset sorted from them (not recorded which). These receptors originate from a young man who had mild COVID-19 (a few samples of this study predate the infection). Cell type and time point are not known. Both conserved end residues are part of each CDR3. A D gene is named only where the DNA matches it firmly. Expanded clones are given a class, and other clones once, few, many or no size at all.

TRBJ1-2	.	.	TRBV6-5	TGTGCCAGCAGTTACTCGAACCCAGGGAGGGCAAGTCCAAACTATGGCTACACCTTC	CASSYSNPGRASPNYGYTF
TRBJ1-6	few	.	TRBV7-9	TGTGCCAGCAGCCCCCCTGCCACTGGCAATTCACCCCTCCACTTT	CASSPPATGNSPLHF
TRBJ1-2	.	.	TRBV12-3/TRBV12-4	TGTGCCAGCAGTTTGAGCTATTCCTATGGCTACACCTTC	CASSLSYSYGYTF
TRBJ2-7	few	.	TRBV7-6	TGTGCCAGCACCCAAGGGTCCCTGAGCTCCTACGAGCAGTACTTC	CASTQGSLSSYEQYF
TRBJ2-2	many	.	TRBV24-1	TGTGCCACCAGTGATTGGGAGACCGGGGAGCTGTTTTTT	CATSDWETGELFF
TRBJ1-1	few	TRBD1	TRBV12-3/TRBV12-4	TGTGCCAGCAGTAGATACAGGGGAGGTACTGAAGCTTTCTTT	CASSRYRGGTEAFF
TRBJ2-1	.	.	TRBV6-6	TGTGCCAGCGCCGTAGTGTCCTACAATGAGCAGTTCTTC	CASAVVSYNEQFF
TRBJ2-3	few	TRBD1	TRBV9	TGTGCCAGCAGCTCCCAGGCGGCAGGGGGAGATACGCAGTATTTT	CASSSQAAGGDTQYF
TRBJ2-1	few	.	TRBV28	TGTGCCAGCATCCCCGGGGGCAACTCCTACAATGAGCAGTTCTTC	CASIPGGNSYNEQFF
TRBJ1-1	.	.	TRBV3-1	TGTGCCAGCTGGGCTAGAGGAGGCACTGAAGCTTTCTTT	CASWARGGTEAFF
TRBJ2-1	.	TRBD2	TRBV5-1	TGCGCCAGCAGCCTGCCCCTACTAGCGGGGGGGCCCAATGAGCAGTTCTTC	CASSLPLLAGGPNEQFF